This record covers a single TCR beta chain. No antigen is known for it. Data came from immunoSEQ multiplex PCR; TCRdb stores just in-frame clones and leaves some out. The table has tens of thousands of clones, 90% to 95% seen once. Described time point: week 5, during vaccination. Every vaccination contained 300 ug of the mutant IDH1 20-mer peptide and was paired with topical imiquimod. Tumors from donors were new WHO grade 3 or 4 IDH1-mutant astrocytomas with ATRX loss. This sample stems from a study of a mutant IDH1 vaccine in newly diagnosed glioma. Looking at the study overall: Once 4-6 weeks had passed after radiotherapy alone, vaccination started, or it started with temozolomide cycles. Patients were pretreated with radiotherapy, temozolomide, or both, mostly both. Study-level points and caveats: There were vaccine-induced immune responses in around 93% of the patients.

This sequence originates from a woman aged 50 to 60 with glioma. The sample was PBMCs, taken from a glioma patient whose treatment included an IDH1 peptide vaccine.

CDR3 loop: CASSLMLAALNNEQFF. The CDR3 DNA follows: TGTGCCAGCAGCTTGATGTTAGCGGCTCTCAACAATGAGCAGTTCTTC. The genes are TRBV7-2 and TRBJ2-1; TRBD2 might be the D (6 bases). Germline loops: CDR1 SGHTA, CDR2 FQGNSA. V was shortened by 3 bases and J by 5 bases, with 17 bases between the two germline ends. The CDR3 runs 16 residues.